The rows below give T cell receptor beta chains drawn from one sample of a study of T cell responses to AZD1222 COVID-19 vaccine. Measured with immunoSEQ multiplex PCR; TCRdb has only the in-frame clones, and not every one. The sample comprises roughly 49,000 clones, around three quarters of which are singletons, and 6.6% rests with the top ten. The specimen comprised peripheral blood, sampled on day 0 of AZD1222 vaccination. All receptors come from an adult in good health. CDR3s include the opening cysteine and the closing phenylalanine or tryptophan. A D gene is named only where the DNA matches it firmly. Only part of the rows carry a size: once, few, many, or a class if the clone is expanded.

.	TRBV6-2/TRBV6-3	TRBJ1-1	TRBD1	CASSYATGGTEAFF	TGTGCCAGCAGTTACGCGACAGGGGGCACTGAAGCTTTCTTT
.	TRBV11-2	TRBJ2-1	TRBD1	CASSPGTGNHNEQFF	TGTGCCAGCAGCCCAGGGACAGGAAATCACAATGAGCAGTTCTTC
.	TRBV11-2	TRBJ1-5	.	CASSLDRDRGGPQHF	TGTGCCAGCAGCTTAGACAGGGACCGGGGAGGGCCCCAGCATTTT
.	TRBV28	TRBJ1-4	TRBD1	CASSLPLKGQGVREKLFF	TGTGCCAGCAGTTTACCCCTCAAAGGACAGGGGGTTAGAGAAAAACTGTTTTTT
.	TRBV19	TRBJ2-7	TRBD1	CASSRTGGYEQYF	TGTGCCAGTAGTCGGACAGGGGGGTACGAGCAGTACTTC
.	TRBV9	TRBJ2-1	.	CASSVFGTGGNGQFF	TGTGCCAGCAGCGTTTTTGGGACTGGGGGGAATGGGCAGTTCTTC
.	TRBV12-2	TRBJ1-6	.	CASRRRTGKNSPLHF	TGTGCAAGTCGACGACGGACAGGGAAGAATTCACCCCTCCACTTT
.	TRBV19	TRBJ1-1	.	CASSEGRAEAFF	TGTGCCAGTAGTGAGGGTAGGGCTGAAGCTTTCTTT
.	TRBV10-1	TRBJ2-2	.	CASSLGTGELFF	TGCGCCAGCAGCCTCGGGACAGGGGAGCTGTTTTTT
.	TRBV9	TRBJ1-5	.	CASSPGLSQPQHF	TGTGCCAGCAGCCCGGGACTGAGCCAGCCCCAGCATTTT
.	TRBV2	TRBJ2-3	.	CASSERSGGRYTQYF	TGTGCCAGCAGTGAAAGGTCCGGGGGGCGATATACGCAGTATTTT
few	TRBV10-3	TRBJ1-2	.	CAISGRGVYGYTF	TGTGCCATCAGTGGTCGGGGAGTCTATGGCTACACCTTC
few	TRBV24-1	TRBJ2-3	.	CATSAGGVDTQYF	TGTGCCACCAGTGCCGGGGGAGTGGATACGCAGTATTTT
.	TRBV7-8	TRBJ1-2	.	CASSLDPMNYGYTF	TGTGCCAGCAGCTTAGATCCGATGAACTATGGCTACACCTTC
.	TRBV6-5	TRBJ2-5	.	CASRDETQYF	TGTGCCAGCAGGGACGAGACCCAGTACTTC
.	TRBV9	TRBJ1-3	.	CASSAPGAPGNTIYF	TGTGCCAGCAGCGCCCCAGGTGCTCCTGGAAACACCATATATTTT
.	TRBV6-4	TRBJ1-6	.	CASSDSSNSPLHF	TGTGCCAGCTCCGACAGCAGCAATTCACCCCTCCACTTT
.	TRBV10-3	TRBJ1-1	.	CASMVGFMNTEAFF	TGTGCCTCCATGGTAGGATTTATGAACACTGAAGCTTTCTTT
.	TRBV19	TRBJ2-1	TRBD1	CASSKGQGGFYNEQFF	TGTGCCAGTAGTAAGGGACAGGGAGGTTTTTACAATGAGCAGTTCTTC
.	TRBV5-4	TRBJ1-4	.	CASSLQGNEKLFF	TGTGCCAGCAGCTTACAGGGAAATGAAAAACTGTTTTTT
once	TRBV5-1	TRBJ2-5	TRBD2	CASSRAPGGETQYF	TGCGCCAGCAGCCGGGCTCCGGGAGGAGAGACCCAGTACTTC
few	TRBV20-1	TRBJ1-1	.	CSASEGIAAFF	TGCAGTGCTAGTGAGGGTATTGCAGCTTTCTTT
.	TRBV4-2	TRBJ2-1	TRBD2	CASSQDRTSLQFF	TGTGCCAGCAGCCAAGATAGGACTAGTCTGCAGTTCTTC
.	TRBV6-1	TRBJ1-1	.	CASKRTVTTEAFF	TGTGCCAGCAAACGGACAGTTACCACTGAAGCTTTCTTT